The clone carrying this T cell receptor (beta chain) was recorded many times. Each CDR3 protein is one row after TCRdb ran MiXCR on the 5' RACE reads. The sample lists 200,000 to 250,000 distinct CDR3 sequences; more than 6.5% were seen once. The data derive from a study of identical twins. Germline values: CDR1 LGHNA, CDR2 YSLEER. There are 14 residues in the CDR3. V dropped 4 bases and J dropped 1 base, with 9 bases sitting between them. This same sample was also part of a study on yellow fever vaccine responses in identical twins.

This sequence was found in a woman younger than 35 in good health. The chain recombines TRBV4-3 with TRBJ2-3; no reliable D call. Input material: memory (CD45RO+) T cells sorted from blood. The CDR3 here is CASSPLGGTDTQYF. CDR3 DNA: TGCGCCAGCAGCCCTCTCGGTGGCACAGATACGCAGTATTTT.